Listed here are 5 T cell receptor beta chains from one sample, sequenced in a study of cytomegalovirus exposure and HLA in healthy donors. The PCR contained 60 Vbeta and 13 Jbeta primers. Sequencing used immunoSEQ multiplex PCR; TCRdb keeps in-frame clones, though not all of them. The sample gives 99,000 or so clones, around 80% of which show up once; roughly 1.7% is in the top ten. Specimen: PBMCs. All receptors derive from a middle-aged woman in good health and CMV-seronegative.

The V call is TRBV20-1, the J call TRBJ1-1; D remains unclear. Germline values: CDR1 DFQATT, CDR2 SNEGSKA (reference sequence). This CDR3 spans 11 amino acids. V was shortened by 6 bases and J by 1 base, with 6 bases between the two germline ends. The CDR3 bases are TGCAGTGCAGGAGGGAACACTGAAGCTTTCTTT. It encodes CSAGGNTEAFF.

This clone was seen a single time. CDR3 loop: CASSVAGAAYEQYF. The DNA for the CDR3 is TGTGCCAGCAGCGTAGCAGGGGCCGCCTACGAGCAGTACTTC. The chain couples TRBV9 to TRBJ2-7; maybe TRBD1 (6 bases). This CDR3 region has 14 residues. V lost 0 bases and J 2 bases, leaving 9 bases between the germline ends. CDR1 is SGDLS, CDR2 YYNGEE, per germline.

A single count supports this clone. This chain joins TRBV6-6 and TRBJ2-7; maybe TRBD2 (6 bases). V dropped 2 bases and J dropped 0 bases, with 14 bases sitting between them. From germline, CDR1 is MNHNY and CDR2 SVGAGI (reference sequence). The length of the CDR3 is 16 residues. The CDR3 protein is CASSYGAGSGSYEQYF. CDR3 coding DNA: TGTGCCAGCAGTTACGGGGCGGGATCGGGCTCCTACGAGCAGTACTTC.

The chain carries TRBV28 and TRBJ2-3, with 7 bases that match TRBD2. CDR1 and CDR2 (germline): MDHEN, SYDVKM. The J segment lost 0 bases and the V segment lost 6 bases, leaving 6 bases of the junction unmatched. This CDR3 spans 15 amino acids. The CDR3 nucleotides read TGTGCCAGCAGGGGAGCGGGGTTTAGCACAGATACGCAGTATTTT. As protein: CASRGAGFSTDTQYF.

The rearrangement uses TRBV5-1 and TRBJ2-3; D might be TRBD1 (6 bases). The germline V and J ends were trimmed by 4 bases and 2 bases, with 11 bases remaining between them. This CDR3 contains 14 residues. Germline assignment: CDR1 SGHRS and CDR2 YFSETQ. The CDR3 sequence: CASSTRTDTDTQYF. The DNA of the CDR3 is TGCGCCAGCAGCACTCGGACAGACACAGATACGCAGTATTTT.